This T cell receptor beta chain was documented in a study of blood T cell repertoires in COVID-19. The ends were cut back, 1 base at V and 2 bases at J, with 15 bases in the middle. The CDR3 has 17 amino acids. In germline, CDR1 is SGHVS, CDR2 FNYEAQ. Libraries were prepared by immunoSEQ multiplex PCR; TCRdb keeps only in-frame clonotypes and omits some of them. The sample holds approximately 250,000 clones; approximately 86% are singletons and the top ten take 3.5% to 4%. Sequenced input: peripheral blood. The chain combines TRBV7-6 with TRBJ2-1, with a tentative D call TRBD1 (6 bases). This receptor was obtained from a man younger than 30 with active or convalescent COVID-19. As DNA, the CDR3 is TGTGCCAGCAGCTTAGTCGGGTCAGGGGTCCCCTACAATGAGCAGTTCTTC. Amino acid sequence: CASSLVGSGVPYNEQFF.